The table lists the clone carrying this T cell receptor (beta chain) with many counts. The antigen is undetermined. This sample is part of a study of regulatory T cells in long-lasting Graves disease. Time point specified: newly diagnosed GD, antithyroid drugs for less than 3 months. RNA extracted from PBMCs served as the sequencing template. Building the TCR beta libraries relied on iRepertoire HTBI primers, and CDR3 regions underwent Arm-PCR. Authors' analysis steps: Taken together, the samples had 62 TRBV and approximately 13 TRBJ segments identified. MiXCR, run by TCRdb on the multiplex PCR reads, gives a single entry per CDR3 protein. The V and J calls follow TCRdb's processing rather than the paper's. The repertoire includes over 300,000 distinct CDR3 sequences, roughly a sixth of them detected once, and approximately 22% sits in the top ten. Regarding the study as a whole: Analyses excluded thyroid tissue, covering peripheral blood alone.

The germline gives CDR1 SGHAT, CDR2 FQNNGV. Trimming removed 2 bases at V and 4 bases at J, with 15 bases between. CDR3 length equals 16 residues. The clonotype was recovered from a female donor with Graves disease. The material was peripheral blood mononuclear cells (PBMCs), obtained at new diagnosis, from a patient treated with antithyroid drugs. The chain joins TRBV11-2 to TRBJ1-3; no clear D gene. The CDR3 bases are TGTGCCAGCAGCTTATCCCCATCGGGTACCGGAAACACCATATATTTT. Amino acids: CASSLSPSGTGNTIYF.